The clone carrying this T cell receptor beta chain has a count of ten or more. There were TCR beta CDR3 regions amplified from RNA transcripts. Carried out on the TCR CDR3, a first-round RT-PCR used the HTBI primer set. Via MiXCR, TCRdb re-called the multiplex PCR reads, giving one row per CDR3 protein. The sample has approximately 380,000 distinct CDR3 sequences; about an eighth are singletons. The sample comes from a study of T cells in Graves' hyperthyroidism and ophthalmopathy. Based on clinical symptoms, serum thyroxine and TRAb, thyroid ultrasound and orbital computed tomography, diagnoses were reached. The CDR3 totals 15 residues. Germline CDR1 LGHDT, CDR2 YNNKEL (reference sequence). Losses at the gene ends were 2 bases for V and 10 bases for J; bases not matched to a gene: 10.

The sequenced sample consisted of blood. The receptor was isolated from a man between 50 and 59 years old with Graves' ophthalmopathy. This chain uses TRBV3-1 with TRBJ2-1, with TRBD2 identical over 8 bases. In DNA form, the CDR3 reads TGTGCCAGCAGCCAACGTATGCGGGAGGTTGGCGAGCAGTTCTTC. As protein: CASSQRMREVGEQFF.